The T cell receptor beta chain described here comes from a study of neoadjuvant anti-PD-1 for oral cavity cancer. These newly diagnosed stage II-IVA oral cavity squamous cell carcinoma patients had no prior systemic or radiation treatment. Germline loops: CDR1 SGDLS, CDR2 YYNGEE. The CDR3 extends over 18 amino acids. V was pared by 0 bases and J by 0 bases, with 18 bases between. PBMC libraries mostly used around 0.5 ug of input genomic DNA, with six replicates per sample. Here immunoSEQ multiplex PCR was the method, and the copy in TCRdb shows in-frame clones only, minus some. This table has more than 6,500 clones, about four fifths appearing once.

V usage is TRBV9 and J usage is TRBJ1-2; tentative D call: TRBD1 (6 bases). The clonotype originates from a person aged 35 to 85 with oral cavity squamous cell carcinoma. Sample: PBMCs, taken before nivolumab (anti-PD-1) treatment. The CDR3 is CASSVAGDRRLANYGYTF. CDR3 nucleotides: TGTGCCAGCAGCGTAGCGGGAGACAGGCGCCTAGCTAACTATGGCTACACCTTC.